This entry lists 8 T cell receptor beta chains sequenced from one sample in a study of CD8+ T cells in alopecia areata. Treatment defined: oral pan-JAK inhibitor, 5-10 mg twice daily. Extracted from the samples, RNA was reverse transcribed into cDNA to serve as the sequencing template. Only in-frame clones appear in the TCRdb table, and some are missing; sequencing was by immunoSEQ multiplex PCR. The data show over 150,000 clones, 58% seen once. The starting material was CD4+ T cells sorted from blood, obtained at week 24, from a patient treated with tofacitinib. The source is a human donor with alopecia areata.

The chain has TRBV10-3 and TRBJ1-1, with D possibly matching TRBD1 (5 bases). V was cut by 1 base and J by 1 base, with 16 bases left in between. Germline-derived CDR1 and CDR2 are ENHRY and SYGVKD. This CDR3 is built from 17 residues. The DNA of the CDR3 is TGTGCCATCAGTGAGTGGGGGGACGGACCCGCGAACACTGAAGCTTTCTTT. Amino acids: CAISEWGDGPANTEAFF.

Here the CDR3 reads CASSLGLGFLWETQYF. The CDR3 DNA follows: TGTGCCAGCAGCTTGGGGCTAGGGTTCTTATGGGAGACCCAGTACTTC. V is TRBV7-2 and J is TRBJ2-5; D might be TRBD1 (5 bases). This CDR3 contains 16 residues. Germline loops: CDR1 SGHTA, CDR2 FQGNSA. V was cut by 3 bases and J by 5 bases, with 19 bases left in between.

V and J are TRBV27 and TRBJ1-1; TRBD1 matches 7 bases. With 2 bases clipped from V and 0 bases from J, the junction kept 3 bases outside the gene matches. Germline CDR1 is MNHEY and CDR2 is SMNVEV (reference sequence). The CDR3 runs 15 residues. CDR3 bases: TGTGCCAGCAGTTTACGGACAGGTCTGAACACTGAAGCTTTCTTT. This codes for CASSLRTGLNTEAFF.

The rearrangement uses TRBV27 and TRBJ2-1; 9 nucleotides agree with TRBD2. CDR3 size: 14 residues. J lost 10 bases, V lost 1 base, and 5 bases had no gene match. Germline V gene sequence: CDR1 MNHEY, CDR2 SMNVEV (reference sequence). Here the CDR3 DNA reads TGTGCCAGCAGTTTATTTGCGGGGGGGCGCGAGCAGTTCTTC. It is translated as CASSLFAGGREQFF.

In nucleotides, the CDR3 is TGTGCCTGGAGTCTTCTAGCGGGATTCTACAATGAGCAGTTCTTC. This sequence encodes CAWSLLAGFYNEQFF. The genes are TRBV30 and TRBJ2-1; 9 positions match TRBD2. Trimming took 2 bases from V and 3 from J; bases not matched to a gene: 5. Per the germline V gene, CDR1 is GTSNPN and CDR2 is SVGIG (reference sequence). The CDR3 runs 15 residues.

V and J are TRBV7-2 and TRBJ2-5; 7 bases match TRBD1. V trimming: 0 bases; J trimming: 6 bases; junction bases outside the gene matches: 13. CDR3 length equals 17 residues. In germline, CDR1 is SGHTA, CDR2 FQGNSA. CDR3 nucleotide sequence: TGTGCCAGCAGCTTAGCTGCCTGGACAGGTTACGGTCAGACCCAGTACTTC. Encoded protein: CASSLAAWTGYGQTQYF.

The chain recombines TRBV6-6 with TRBJ2-7; a weak D match, TRBD2 (6 bases). This CDR3 is built from 13 residues. Germline V gene lookup returns CDR1 MNHNY and CDR2 SVGAGI (reference sequence). Trimming left V 7 bases short and J 2 bases short, with 12 bases between. CDR3 protein: CASTKSGAYEQYF. The CDR3 bases are TGTGCCAGCACCAAATCGGGGGCCTACGAGCAGTACTTC.

The rearrangement uses TRBV19 and TRBJ2-7; TRBD2 aligns across 11 bases. Per germline, CDR1 LNHDA and CDR2 SQIVND (reference sequence). Losses at the gene ends were 5 bases for V and 3 bases for J; bases not matched to a gene: 9. The CDR3 spans 16 residues. CDR3 residues: CASSGGGTSGIYEQYF. CDR3 DNA sequence: TGTGCCAGTAGTGGCGGCGGGACTAGCGGAATCTACGAGCAGTACTTC.